Listed below are T cell receptor beta chains from one sample, sequenced in a study of T cells expressing NK-cell markers. No DNA is given; TCRdb re-called the 5' RACE reads and lists each CDR3 protein once. The table for this sample gives approximately 22,000 distinct CDR3 sequences. The sequencing sample was made of blood T cells: a sorted CD56 or NKG2C T cell subset, CD4+ or CD8+ T cells, or bulk PBMC T cells (not recorded which). The receptors stem from a man aged 18 to 70 in good health. CDR3s include the opening cysteine and the closing phenylalanine or tryptophan. Rows may omit the clone size; those that give it use once, few, many or a size class.

>TRBJ2-7|14|TRBV10-1|-
CASSGSLGPYEQYF
>TRBJ1-1|12|TRBV18|-
CASSLTGTEAFF
>TRBJ1-2|15|TRBV5-1|-
CASSLDPTGSNGYTF
>TRBJ2-3|13|TRBV6-2/TRBV6-3|-
CASRMGGPNTQYF
>TRBJ2-5|14|TRBV2|-
CASSDGLARGTQYF
>TRBJ1-6|16|TRBV11-2|-
CASSLVSGPRHPPLHF
>TRBJ2-2|18|TRBV4-2|-
CASSLETSGGQTAGELFF
>TRBJ2-1|14|TRBV30|-
CAWSLGGNYNEQFF
>TRBJ2-7|16|TRBV5-1|-
CASSSEEARGSYEQYF
>TRBJ1-1|14|TRBV20-1|-
CSAKKGGTGTEAFF
>TRBJ1-4|13|TRBV5-1|-
CARSPATNEKLFF
>TRBJ2-5|12|TRBV4-2|-
CASSQGSETQYF
>TRBJ2-3|12|TRBV7-3|-
CASGGRTDTQYF
>TRBJ2-6|15|TRBV19|-
CASSPGDSGANVLTF
>TRBJ2-3|16|TRBV7-6|-
CASSLDFGGGIDTQYF
>TRBJ2-7|14|TRBV25-1|-
CASRQGKGSYEQYF
>TRBJ1-3|14|TRBV12-3/TRBV12-4|-
CASSFGYSGNTIYF
>TRBJ2-7|14|TRBV5-1|medium-sized
CASSLVGIPYEQYF
>TRBJ2-1|11|TRBV7-9|-
CASGRVDEQFF
>TRBJ2-7|11|TRBV20-1|-
CSAIRLAVQYF
>TRBJ2-4|16|TRBV11-2|-
CASSSTGPVAKNIQYF
>TRBJ1-2|13|TRBV12-3/TRBV12-4|-
CASSPVGNYGYTF
>TRBJ1-4|16|TRBV6-1|-
CASSLQQGATNEKLFF
>TRBJ2-1|17|TRBV20-1|-
CSARVPSGGLSYNEQFF
>TRBJ2-3|18|TRBV18|-
CASSPRSQISGRADTQYF